This T cell receptor beta chain was captured by sequencing in a study of cytomegalovirus exposure and HLA in healthy donors. Study overall: Earlier work reported about 110 million unique TCR beta sequences from 180 million or so T cells. Study-wide findings and caveats: Earlier results showed most TCR beta V segments being productive about 90% or about 30% of the time.

This clone was counted once. Its target is unknown. Nominally healthy donors provided the samples, though records likely missed some immune exposures. PCR was performed using 60 Vbeta and 13 Jbeta primers. In the authors' methods: Counted up in a later analysis, unique TCR beta chains came to about 80 million, with around 10 million shared. The protocol was immunoSEQ multiplex PCR, while the TCRdb copy is restricted to in-frame clones and leaves out a portion. The DNA was the basis for D and trimming; V, J and clone size are from that table. The sample holds 150,000 or so clones; almost 85% are singletons and the top ten take under 1.1%. Germline V gene lookup returns CDR1 LNHNV and CDR2 YYDKDF (reference sequence). Trimming at V came to 1 base and at J to 3 bases, leaving 5 bases not matched to a gene. This CDR3 is 16 amino acids long.

The chain couples TRBV15 to TRBJ1-2; 10 bases are a match to TRBD1. The specimen sequenced was PBMCs. The receptor was derived from a young man in good health and CMV-seronegative. CDR3: CATSRGRTGGDYGYTF. As DNA, the CDR3 is TGTGCCACCAGCAGAGGACGGACAGGGGGTGACTATGGCTACACCTTC.